A selection of T cell receptor beta chains follows, all from one sample in a study of PD-1 blockade in classical Hodgkin lymphoma. Using immunoSEQ multiplex PCR, the repertoire was profiled, and TCRdb retains in-frame clones only, with some absent. The sample yields some 84,000 clones, roughly 90% seen once. The specimen was peripheral blood mononuclear cells (PBMCs), collected at baseline. The receptors were sampled from a human donor with classical Hodgkin lymphoma. The CDR3 runs from the conserved cysteine through the conserved F or W. D genes are given only for firm matches. Clone size is shown for a subset of rows, as once, few, many or a class of expanded clone.

TRBV7-2,.,.,TRBJ1-1,CASSSGRNTEAFF,TGTGCCAGCAGCTCGGGCCGGAACACTGAAGCTTTCTTT
TRBV4-1,.,.,TRBJ1-4,CASSQDDGRQGELFF,TGCGCCAGCAGCCAAGACGATGGCAGGCAAGGAGAACTGTTTTTT
TRBV2,.,.,TRBJ1-2,CASSERGDTF,TGTGCCAGCAGCGAGAGGGGGGACACCTTC
TRBV5-6,.,.,TRBJ1-2,CASSSLSNRNGYTF,TGTGCCAGCAGCAGTCTGAGCAACAGAAATGGCTACACCTTC
TRBV29-1,.,TRBD1,TRBJ1-1,CSVEALEQGAGNTEAFF,TGCAGCGTTGAAGCCCTGGAACAGGGGGCTGGAAACACTGAAGCTTTCTTT
TRBV9,.,.,TRBJ2-1,CASSVLPWALEAEQFF,TGTGCCAGCAGCGTCCTACCCTGGGCGCTCGAGGCGGAGCAGTTCTTC
TRBV6-1,once,TRBD1,TRBJ1-2,CASREGQGFYGYTF,TGTGCCAGTAGGGAGGGACAGGGCTTCTATGGCTACACCTTC
TRBV29-1,.,.,TRBJ1-2,CSVPAFSSYTF,TGCAGCGTTCCTGCGTTTTCTAGCTACACCTTC
TRBV2,once,.,TRBJ1-4,CASSGYGGTNEKLFF,TGTGCCAGCAGTGGTTACGGGGGAACTAATGAAAAACTGTTTTTT
TRBV19,.,.,TRBJ2-1,CASTEGGRVNNEQFF,TGTGCCAGTACCGAGGGAGGTAGGGTGAACAATGAGCAGTTCTTC
TRBV5-5,.,TRBD2,TRBJ2-7,CASSSAVTSAHEQYF,TGTGCCAGCAGCTCCGCGGTTACTAGCGCCCACGAGCAGTACTTC
TRBV27,.,.,TRBJ2-1,CASSFGASSYNEQFF,TGTGCCAGCAGTTTCGGAGCTAGCTCCTACAATGAGCAGTTCTTC
TRBV30,.,.,TRBJ2-2,CAWFYSRLNTGELFF,TGTGCCTGGTTTTACAGCCGACTTAACACCGGGGAGCTGTTTTTT
TRBV12-5,.,.,TRBJ2-7,CASGLFGSLYEQYF,TGTGCTAGTGGGCTCTTCGGGAGCCTGTACGAGCAGTACTTC
TRBV28,once,TRBD1,TRBJ1-5,CASSAPGTGFQPQHF,TGTGCCAGCAGTGCACCCGGGACAGGCTTTCAGCCCCAGCATTTT
TRBV6-6,.,TRBD1,TRBJ1-4,CASTPGQGRKLFF,TGTGCCAGCACCCCGGGACAGGGGCGAAAACTGTTTTTT
TRBV5-6,once,TRBD2,TRBJ2-5,CASSGTSGEETQYF,TGTGCCAGCAGTGGGACTAGCGGGGAAGAGACCCAGTACTTC
TRBV7-2,.,.,TRBJ2-4,CASSLAESQHGIQYF,TGTGCCAGCAGCTTAGCCGAGAGCCAGCATGGCATTCAGTACTTC
TRBV6-4,.,.,TRBJ1-1,CASSDPRLGAFF,TGTGCCAGCAGTGACCCGAGGTTGGGAGCTTTCTTT
TRBV15,.,.,TRBJ1-5,CATSRSLGQPQHF,TGTGCCACCAGCAGATCCCTAGGTCAGCCCCAGCATTTT
TRBV4-3,.,.,TRBJ2-2,CASSQDRTLSGELFF,TGCGCCAGCAGCCAAGATAGGACCCTCTCGGGGGAGCTGTTTTTT
TRBV2,once,TRBD2,TRBJ2-1,CASSEGLAGAHEQFF,TGTGCCAGCAGTGAGGGACTAGCGGGAGCCCATGAGCAGTTCTTC
TRBV5-1,.,.,TRBJ1-2,CASTKQGTNYGYTF,TGCGCCAGCACTAAACAGGGAACTAACTATGGCTACACCTTC
TRBV19,.,.,TRBJ2-1,CASSIGGEQFF,TGTGCCAGTAGTATTGGTGGGGAGCAGTTCTTC
TRBV25-1,.,TRBD1,TRBJ2-7,CASSATGVGEQYF,TGTGCCAGCAGTGCTACAGGGGTTGGGGAGCAGTACTTC
TRBV10-3,.,TRBD2,TRBJ2-7,CAISGAGGSSYEQYF,TGTGCCATCAGCGGAGCGGGAGGCAGCTCCTACGAGCAGTACTTC
TRBV10-1,.,.,TRBJ2-1,CASSDIGEIQSSYNEQFF,TGCGCCAGCAGTGACATCGGGGAGATACAGAGCTCCTACAATGAGCAGTTCTTC
TRBV19,once,.,TRBJ1-5,CASSINGADQPQHF,TGTGCCAGTAGTATAAATGGGGCAGATCAGCCCCAGCATTTT
TRBV27,.,.,TRBJ2-1,CASSPVGGGEFF,TGTGCCAGCAGTCCGGTTGGCGGGGGCGAGTTCTTC
TRBV4-2,.,TRBD1,TRBJ2-7,CASSPRQGASYEQYF,TGTGCCAGCAGCCCCAGACAGGGGGCCTCCTACGAGCAGTACTTC
TRBV5-1,.,.,TRBJ1-1,CASSPDSNEAFF,TGCGCCAGCAGCCCCGACAGTAATGAAGCTTTCTTT
TRBV29-1,.,.,TRBJ2-2,CSVMRDNTGELFF,TGCAGCGTTATGCGGGACAACACCGGGGAGCTGTTTTTT
TRBV5-4,.,.,TRBJ1-2,CASSREGLSYGYTF,TGTGCCAGCAGCCGGGAAGGGCTCAGCTATGGCTACACCTTC
TRBV20-1,.,.,TRBJ1-2,CSANGDGYTF,TGCAGTGCTAACGGGGACGGCTACACCTTC
TRBV6-5,.,.,TRBJ2-1,CASSSPGSSYNEQFF,TGTGCCAGCAGTTCCCCAGGGAGCTCCTACAATGAGCAGTTCTTC
TRBV30,.,.,TRBJ2-1,CAWSVTAPPEQFF,TGTGCCTGGAGTGTAACGGCTCCGCCTGAGCAGTTCTTC
TRBV19,.,.,TRBJ2-5,CASSSGGRETYEETQYF,TGTGCCAGTAGTAGCGGGGGCCGGGAGACCTACGAAGAGACCCAGTACTTC
TRBV7-6,once,.,TRBJ2-7,CASSPSRTSYEQYF,TGTGCCAGCAGCCCCTCTCGCACGTCCTACGAGCAGTACTTC
TRBV5-1,.,.,TRBJ2-5,CASSLNPGGQETQYF,TGCGCCAGCAGCTTAAATCCGGGCGGTCAAGAGACCCAGTACTTC
TRBV10-2,.,.,TRBJ1-5,CASSESTSGNQPQHF,TGCGCCAGCAGTGAGTCGACGTCGGGCAATCAGCCCCAGCATTTT
TRBV23-1,few,TRBD2,TRBJ2-3,CASTSFVSSGSILDTQYF,TGCGCCAGCACAAGCTTTGTGAGTAGCGGGAGTATATTAGATACGCAGTATTTT
TRBV29-1,few,TRBD1,TRBJ2-5,CSAHRGQETQYF,TGCAGCGCCCACAGGGGGCAAGAGACCCAGTACTTC
TRBV19,.,.,TRBJ2-1,CASSIGGNEQFF,TGTGCCAGTAGTATAGGGGGTAATGAGCAGTTCTTC
TRBV4-3,.,.,TRBJ1-2,CASSPEDIGYGYTF,TGCGCCAGCAGCCCGGAGGACATCGGCTATGGCTACACCTTC
TRBV10-3,.,.,TRBJ1-1,CAIRGIDRNTEAFF,TGTGCCATCAGGGGAATAGACAGGAACACCGAAGCTTTCTTT
TRBV19,.,TRBD1,TRBJ2-7,CASSIDRGYEQYF,TGTGCCAGTAGTATTGACAGGGGGTACGAGCAGTACTTC
TRBV29-1,.,.,TRBJ2-2,CSVEKKAGGELFF,TGCAGCGTTGAAAAAAAGGCAGGTGGGGAGCTGTTTTTT
TRBV19,.,.,TRBJ1-2,CASSSISGENYGYTF,TGTGCCAGTTCCTCCATCTCCGGGGAGAACTATGGCTACACCTTC
TRBV2,.,TRBD1,TRBJ2-7,CASSLRQGIREQYF,TGTGCCAGCAGCCTACGACAGGGGATTCGCGAGCAGTACTTC
TRBV5-6,.,TRBD1,TRBJ2-5,CASTRDRGRQETQYF,TGTGCCAGCACCAGGGACAGGGGTAGGCAAGAGACCCAGTACTTC
TRBV10-3,.,.,TRBJ2-2,CAISEPSQAGELFF,TGTGCCATCAGTGAGCCTAGTCAAGCCGGGGAGCTGTTTTTT
TRBV12-5,.,TRBD1,TRBJ1-1,CASGSPTGGYIHTEAFF,TGTGCTAGTGGTTCCCCGACAGGGGGCTATATACACACTGAAGCTTTCTTT
TRBV19,.,.,TRBJ2-7,CASNGGPIGSYEQYF,TGTGCCAGTAATGGGGGGCCCATTGGATCCTACGAGCAGTACTTC